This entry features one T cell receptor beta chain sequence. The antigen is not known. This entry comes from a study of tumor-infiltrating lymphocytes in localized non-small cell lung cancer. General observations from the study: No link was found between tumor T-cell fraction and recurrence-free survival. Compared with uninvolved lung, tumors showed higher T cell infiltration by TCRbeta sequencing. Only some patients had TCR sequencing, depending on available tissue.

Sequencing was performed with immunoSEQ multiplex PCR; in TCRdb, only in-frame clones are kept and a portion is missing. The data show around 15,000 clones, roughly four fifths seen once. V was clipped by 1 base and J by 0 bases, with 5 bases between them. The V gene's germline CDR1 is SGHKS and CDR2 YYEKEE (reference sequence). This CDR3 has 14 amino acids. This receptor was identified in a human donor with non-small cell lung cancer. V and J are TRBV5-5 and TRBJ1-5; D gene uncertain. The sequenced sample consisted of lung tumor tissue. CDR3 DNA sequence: TGTGCCAGCAGCTTGATCGCTAGCAATCAGCCCCAGCATTTT. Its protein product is CASSLIASNQPQHF.